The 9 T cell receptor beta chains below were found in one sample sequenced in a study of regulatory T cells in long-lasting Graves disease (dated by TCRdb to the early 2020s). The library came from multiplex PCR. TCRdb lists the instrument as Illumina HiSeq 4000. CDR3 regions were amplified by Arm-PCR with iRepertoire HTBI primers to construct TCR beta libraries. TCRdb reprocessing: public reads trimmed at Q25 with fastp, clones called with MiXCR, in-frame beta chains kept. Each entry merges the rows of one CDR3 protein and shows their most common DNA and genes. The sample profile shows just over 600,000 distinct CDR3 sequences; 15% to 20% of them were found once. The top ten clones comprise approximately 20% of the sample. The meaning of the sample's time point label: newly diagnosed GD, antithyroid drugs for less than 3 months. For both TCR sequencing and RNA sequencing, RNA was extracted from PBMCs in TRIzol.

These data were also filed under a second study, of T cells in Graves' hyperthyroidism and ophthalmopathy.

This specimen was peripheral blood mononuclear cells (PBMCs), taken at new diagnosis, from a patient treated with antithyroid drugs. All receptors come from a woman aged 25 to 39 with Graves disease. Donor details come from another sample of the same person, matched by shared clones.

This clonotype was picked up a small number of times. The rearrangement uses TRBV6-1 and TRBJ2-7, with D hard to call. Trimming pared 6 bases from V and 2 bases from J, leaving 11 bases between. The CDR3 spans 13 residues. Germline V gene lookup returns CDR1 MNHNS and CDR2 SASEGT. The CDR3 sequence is CASRLRRPYEQYF. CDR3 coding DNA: TGTGCCAGCAGGCTGCGCCGACCCTACGAGCAGTACTTC.

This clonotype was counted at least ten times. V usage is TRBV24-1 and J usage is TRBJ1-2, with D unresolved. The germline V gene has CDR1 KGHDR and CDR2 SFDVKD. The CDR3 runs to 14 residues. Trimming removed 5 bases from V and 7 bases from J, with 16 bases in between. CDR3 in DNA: TGTGCCACCAGTGGAGACGGGGTCGTCAGTGGCTACACCTTC. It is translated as CATSGDGVVSGYTF.

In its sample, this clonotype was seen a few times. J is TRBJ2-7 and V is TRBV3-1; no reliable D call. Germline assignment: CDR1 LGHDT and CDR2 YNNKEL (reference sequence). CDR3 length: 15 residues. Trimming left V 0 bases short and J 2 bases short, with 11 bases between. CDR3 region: CASSQEDASTYEQYF. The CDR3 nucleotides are TGTGCCAGCAGCCAAGAGGATGCCTCAACCTACGAGCAGTACTTC.

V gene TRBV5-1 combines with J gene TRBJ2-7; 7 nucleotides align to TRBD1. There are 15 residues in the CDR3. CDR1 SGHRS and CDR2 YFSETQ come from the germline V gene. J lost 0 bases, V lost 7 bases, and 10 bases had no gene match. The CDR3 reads CASHPFRDSSYEQYF. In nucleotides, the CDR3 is TGCGCCAGCCACCCCTTCCGGGACAGCTCCTACGAGCAGTACTTC.

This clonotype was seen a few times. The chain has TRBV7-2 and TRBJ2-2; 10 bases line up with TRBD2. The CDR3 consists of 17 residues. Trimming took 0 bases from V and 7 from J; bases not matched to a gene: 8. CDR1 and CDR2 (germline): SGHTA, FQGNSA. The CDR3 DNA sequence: TGTGCCAGCAGCTTAGCCGCCGGAAGCGGGAGGGTCGGGGAGCTGTTTTTT. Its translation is CASSLAAGSGRVGELFF.

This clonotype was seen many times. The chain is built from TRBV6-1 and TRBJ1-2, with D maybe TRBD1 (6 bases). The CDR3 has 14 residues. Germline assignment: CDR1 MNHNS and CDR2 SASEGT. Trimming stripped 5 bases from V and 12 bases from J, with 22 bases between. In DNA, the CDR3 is TGTGCCAGCAGTCCGTACCGACAGGCGGGAATGGACACCTTC. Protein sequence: CASSPYRQAGMDTF.

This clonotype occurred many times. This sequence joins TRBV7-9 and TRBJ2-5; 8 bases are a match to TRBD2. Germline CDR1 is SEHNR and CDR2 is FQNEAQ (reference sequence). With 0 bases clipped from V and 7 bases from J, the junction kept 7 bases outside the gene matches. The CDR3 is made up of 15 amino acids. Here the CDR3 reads CASSLARGLVTTQYF. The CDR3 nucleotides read TGTGCCAGCAGCTTAGCGCGGGGACTAGTCACGACCCAGTACTTC. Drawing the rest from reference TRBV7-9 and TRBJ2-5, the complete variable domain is DTGVSQNPRHKITKRGQNVTFRCDPISEHNRLYWYRQTLGQGPEFLTYFQNEAQLEKSRLLSDRFSAERPKGSFSTLEIQRTEQGDSAMYLCASSLARGLVTTQYFGPGTRLLVL.

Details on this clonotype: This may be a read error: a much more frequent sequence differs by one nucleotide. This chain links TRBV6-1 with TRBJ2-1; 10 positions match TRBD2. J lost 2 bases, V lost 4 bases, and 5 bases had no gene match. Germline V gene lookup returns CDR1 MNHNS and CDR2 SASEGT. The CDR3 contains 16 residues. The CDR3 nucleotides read TGTGCCAGCAGTGGAGCGGGGGGGATTACCTACAATGAGCAGTTCTTC. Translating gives CASSGAGGITYNEQFF.

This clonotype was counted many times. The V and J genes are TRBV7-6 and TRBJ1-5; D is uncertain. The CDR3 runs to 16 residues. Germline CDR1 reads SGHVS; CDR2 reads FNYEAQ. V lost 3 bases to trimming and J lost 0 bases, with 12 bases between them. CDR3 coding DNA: TGTGCCAGCAGCTTGGCGGCCGGTTATAGCAATCAGCCCCAGCATTTT. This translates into CASSLAAGYSNQPQHF.